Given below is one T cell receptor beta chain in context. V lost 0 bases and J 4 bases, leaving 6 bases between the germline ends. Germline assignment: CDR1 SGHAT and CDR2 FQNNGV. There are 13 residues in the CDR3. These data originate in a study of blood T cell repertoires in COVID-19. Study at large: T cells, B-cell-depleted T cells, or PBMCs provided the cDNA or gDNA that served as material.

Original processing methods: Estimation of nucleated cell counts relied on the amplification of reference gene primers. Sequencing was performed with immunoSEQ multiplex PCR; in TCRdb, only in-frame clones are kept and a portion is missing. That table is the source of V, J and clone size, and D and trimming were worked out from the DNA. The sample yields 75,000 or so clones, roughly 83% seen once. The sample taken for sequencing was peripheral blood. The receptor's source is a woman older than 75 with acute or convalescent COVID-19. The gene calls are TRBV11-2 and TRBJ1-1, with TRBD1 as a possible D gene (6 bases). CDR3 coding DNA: TGTGCCAGCAGCTTAGACAGGGGCACTGAAGCTTTCTTT. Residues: CASSLDRGTEAFF.